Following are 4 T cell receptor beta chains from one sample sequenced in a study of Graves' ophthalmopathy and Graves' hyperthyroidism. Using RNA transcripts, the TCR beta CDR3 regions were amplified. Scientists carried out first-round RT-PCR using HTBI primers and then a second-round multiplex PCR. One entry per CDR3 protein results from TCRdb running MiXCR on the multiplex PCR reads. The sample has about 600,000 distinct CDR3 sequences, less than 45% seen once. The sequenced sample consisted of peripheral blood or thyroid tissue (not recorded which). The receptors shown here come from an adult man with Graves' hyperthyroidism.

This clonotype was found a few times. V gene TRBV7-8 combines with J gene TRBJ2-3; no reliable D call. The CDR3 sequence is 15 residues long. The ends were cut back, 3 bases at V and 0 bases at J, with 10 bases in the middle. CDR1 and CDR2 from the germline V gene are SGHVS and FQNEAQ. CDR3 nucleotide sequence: TGTGCCAGCAGCTTCAGTCAGGCTAGCACAGATACGCAGTATTTT. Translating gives CASSFSQASTDTQYF.

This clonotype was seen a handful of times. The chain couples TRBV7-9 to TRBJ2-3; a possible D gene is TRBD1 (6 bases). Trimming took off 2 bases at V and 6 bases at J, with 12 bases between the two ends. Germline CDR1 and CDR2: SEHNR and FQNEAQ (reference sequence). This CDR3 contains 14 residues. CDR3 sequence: CASSLTGQMDTQYF. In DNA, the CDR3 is TGTGCCAGCAGCTTAACCGGACAGATGGATACGCAGTATTTT.

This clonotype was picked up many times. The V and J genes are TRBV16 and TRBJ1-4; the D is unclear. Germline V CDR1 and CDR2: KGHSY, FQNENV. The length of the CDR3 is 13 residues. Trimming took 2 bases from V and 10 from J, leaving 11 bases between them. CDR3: CASSQTSEGKLFF. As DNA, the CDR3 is TGTGCCAGCAGCCAAACGTCGGAGGGAAAACTGTTTTTT.

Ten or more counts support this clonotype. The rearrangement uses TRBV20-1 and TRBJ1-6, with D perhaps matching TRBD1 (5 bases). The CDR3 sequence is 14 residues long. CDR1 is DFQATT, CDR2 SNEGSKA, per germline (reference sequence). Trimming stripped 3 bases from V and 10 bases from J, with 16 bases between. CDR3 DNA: TGCAGTGCTAGCATCGAGCCAGGGAACTCACCCCTCCACTTT. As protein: CSASIEPGNSPLHF.